This T cell receptor beta chain was sequenced during a study of blood T cell repertoires in COVID-19. TCRdb's copy holds only in-frame clones and misses some; the assay was immunoSEQ multiplex PCR. The sample shows about 23,000 clones, over 75% of them seen only once. The length of the CDR3 is 14 residues. Germline CDR1 SGHTA, CDR2 FQGNSA. Trimming removed 1 base from V and 3 bases from J, with 10 bases in between. The sample comprised peripheral blood. This chain links TRBV7-2 with TRBJ2-7; D is possibly TRBD1 (5 bases). This clonotype was obtained from an elderly woman with acute or convalescent COVID-19. The CDR3 protein is CASSLGRQNYEQYF. The CDR3 nucleotides read TGTGCCAGCAGCTTAGGCCGACAGAACTACGAGCAGTACTTC. Combining the CDR3 with reference TRBV7-2 and TRBJ2-7 gives the whole variable domain GAGVSQSPSNKVTEKGKDVELRCDPISGHTALYWYRQSLGQGLEFLIYFQGNSAPDKSGLPSDRFSAERTGGSVSTLTIQRTQQEDSAVYLCASSLGRQNYEQYFGPGTRLTVT.